This TCR beta chain appears in the sequencing data of a study of shared clonotypes between healthy human individuals. Overall study results and limits: Clonotypes shared by all four sorted-subset donors had higher generation probabilities than non-shared clonotypes.

As defined, naive CD8 cells were CD45RO-negative and positively selected for CCR7, with terminally differentiated effector memory CD45RA+ cells excluded. The table came from immunoSEQ multiplex PCR; TCRdb's copy has only in-frame clones and leaves some out. The sample has about 2.1 million clones; around 93% are singletons. This CDR3 comprises 13 residues. The V and J ends lost 3 bases and 2 bases respectively, with 6 bases between them. The V gene's germline CDR1 is SGHVS and CDR2 FNYEAQ. This clone was found once. No antigen is known for it. The sample consisted of naive CD8+ T cells from PBMCs. This TCR was recovered from a man aged 18 to 35 in good health. Some clones in this sample may be carry-over from other donors' samples. This chain uses TRBV7-6 with TRBJ2-3, with D unclear. The CDR3 spells CASSFLFTDTQYF. The CDR3 DNA reads TGTGCCAGCAGCTTCCTGTTCACAGATACGCAGTATTTT.